This paragraph reports one TCR beta chain. The antigen remains undetermined. In the PCR, 60 Vbeta and 13 Jbeta primers were used. Source study methods: Later analysis identified 65 million to 80 million unique TCR beta chains, approximately 11 million shared. Profiled with immunoSEQ multiplex PCR; TCRdb holds only in-frame clones, not every one. The V and J calls and the clone size are those of that table, but D and trimming were determined from the DNA. The table shows about 190,000 clones, with roughly 70% occurring only once. Germline V gene lookup returns CDR1 SNHLY and CDR2 FYNNEI. There are 15 residues in the CDR3. The V gene lost 3 bases and the J gene lost 1 base, with 11 bases spanning the gap. These data originate in a study of cytomegalovirus exposure and HLA in healthy donors. Whole-study results and caveats: As immune exposure information, only CMV serostatus was available. There were some public TCRs occurring in many donors, but most TCR sequences were rare.

The sequenced material came from PBMCs. This chain links TRBV2 with TRBJ2-3; possibly TRBD1 for D (5 bases). This TCR came from a woman between 25 and 40 years old in good health and CMV-seronegative. The DNA for the CDR3 is TGTGCCAGCAGTGAGGGGCTCCCTGGCACAGATACGCAGTATTTT. Encoded protein: CASSEGLPGTDTQYF.